A single sample is the source of the 8 T cell receptor beta chains below, sequenced in a study of CD8 T cells in ankylosing spondylitis. TCRdb itself ran the 5' RACE reads through MiXCR, one entry per CDR3 protein. Of roughly 130,000 distinct CDR3 sequences in the sample, approximately 14% were seen once. The sequenced sample consisted of blood, either unsorted or a sorted T cell fraction (not recorded which). These receptors were collected from a female donor with ankylosing spondylitis or in good health (not recorded which).

The CDR3 DNA reads as TGTGCCAGCAGCTTAGCACCGACAGGGAGCTCCTACAATGAGCAGTTCTTC. Protein product: CASSLAPTGSSYNEQFF. The rearrangement joins TRBV7-8 to TRBJ2-1; 7 bases are shared with TRBD1. CDR1 and CDR2 (germline): SGHVS, FQNEAQ. The CDR3 is made up of 17 amino acids. V trimming: 0 bases; J trimming: 0 bases; junction bases outside the gene matches: 5.

V is TRBV7-3 and J is TRBJ1-1, with D uncertain. V lost 3 bases and J 1 base, leaving 6 bases between the germline ends. CDR1 SGHTA and CDR2 FQGTGA come from the germline V gene. This CDR3 has 13 amino acids. Here the CDR3 reads CASSFAANTEAFF. For the CDR3, the DNA is TGTGCCAGCAGCTTTGCGGCGAACACTGAAGCTTTCTTT.

This clonotype was counted at least ten times. The chain has TRBV3-1 and TRBJ1-1; D is unresolved. Germline assignment: CDR1 LGHDT and CDR2 YNNKEL (reference sequence). V gave up 3 bases and J gave up 0 bases, with 8 bases separating them. CDR3 length: 14 amino acids. CDR3 region: CASSQGSMNTEAFF. The CDR3 region has the DNA TGTGCCAGCAGCCAGGGGAGCATGAACACTGAAGCTTTCTTT.

The V and J genes are TRBV5-1 and TRBJ1-6, with 9 bases aligning to TRBD1. Looked up from germline, CDR1 is SGHRS and CDR2 is YFSETQ. This CDR3 has 14 residues. With 4 bases clipped from V and 7 bases from J, the junction kept 3 bases outside the gene matches. CDR3 protein: CASSDGTGNSPLHF. In DNA form, the CDR3 reads TGCGCCAGCAGCGATGGGACAGGGAATTCACCCCTCCACTTT.

This clonotype was counted only a few times. The chain joins TRBV5-1 to TRBJ2-7; TRBD1 matches 9 bases. The CDR3 length is 17 residues. The germline V gene has CDR1 SGHRS and CDR2 YFSETQ. V lost 0 bases, J lost 3 bases, and 10 bases stayed unmatched. The CDR3: CASSLVISGQGDYEQYF. CDR3 bases: TGCGCCAGCAGCTTGGTTATTTCGGGACAGGGCGACTACGAGCAGTACTTC.

As to this clonotype: An end of the junction does not agree with germline; a read error may underlie this. This sequence joins TRBV6-1 and TRBJ1-1, with D maybe TRBD1 (5 bases). This CDR3 has 15 amino acids. From germline, CDR1 is MNHNS and CDR2 SASEGT. The CDR3, as DNA: TGTGCCGGCAGTGATGAGTCGAGCGGGGCCAGGGAAGCTTTCTTT. It translates to CAGSDESSGAREAFF.

This clonotype was picked up a small number of times. This chain links TRBV7-3 with TRBJ2-1; D is uncertain. V lost 0 bases to trimming and J lost 10 bases, with 10 bases between them. The CDR3 has 13 amino acids. CDR1 and CDR2 from the germline V gene are SGHTA and FQGTGA. CDR3 sequence: CASSLTPPTEQFF. CDR3 coding DNA: TGTGCCAGCAGCTTAACCCCTCCAACCGAGCAGTTCTTC.

The chain has TRBV20-1 and TRBJ2-2; D is uncertain. V gave up 0 bases and J gave up 8 bases, with 7 bases separating them. Germline V gene lookup returns CDR1 DFQATT and CDR2 SNEGSKA (reference sequence). The CDR3 length is 12 residues. CDR3 DNA sequence: TGCAGTGCTAGAGAGGGTCCGGGGGAGCTGTTTTTT. This encodes CSAREGPGELFF.